This T cell receptor beta chain was documented in a study of control samples from healthy donors and cancer patients. V lost 0 bases to trimming and J lost 6 bases, with 13 bases between them. CDR3 length equals 15 residues. Germline CDR1 reads SGHKS; CDR2 reads YYEKEE (reference sequence). Libraries were prepared by immunoSEQ multiplex PCR; TCRdb keeps only in-frame clonotypes and omits some of them. The profile shows over 75,000 clones, 85% of them singletons. The sample consisted of blood. The rearrangement uses TRBV5-5 and TRBJ2-1; a possible D gene is TRBD1 (6 bases). This receptor was taken from a young man in good health. The CDR3 DNA sequence: TGTGCCAGCAGCTTGGCCGGGACAAGGGTCAATGAGCAGTTCTTC. This gives the protein CASSLAGTRVNEQFF.